This note documents a single T cell receptor beta chain sequence. Its antigen remains unknown. This entry belongs to a study of blood T cells in healthy people across ages. Overall study findings and caveats: Per-million-T-cell TCR beta diversity fell roughly linearly with age. With naive T cell percentage, TCR beta diversity showed a strong correlation. Both higher diversity and more naive CD4+ cells marked long-lived donors when set against aged donors.

From germline, CDR1 is SGDLS and CDR2 YYNGEE. V was trimmed by 3 bases and J by 5 bases, leaving 13 bases between them. This CDR3 is built from 14 residues. Using a J-beta primer mix together with a sample-barcoded 5' primer, a second PCR was run for about 6 to 11 cycles. From each sample, at least 2.5 million paired-end reads containing CDR3 were obtained. TCRdb re-called the 5' RACE reads with MiXCR, one entry per CDR3 protein. The sample has some 1.5 million distinct CDR3 sequences, around 40% seen once. Sequencing was carried out using blood. V usage is TRBV9 and J usage is TRBJ2-3; D possibly matches TRBD1 or TRBD2 (6 bases each). The sequence derives from a woman aged 18-30 years in good health. CDR3 DNA sequence: TGTGCCAGCAGCGGGGGGGCCCACAGAGATACGCAGTATTTT. Translation: CASSGGAHRDTQYF.